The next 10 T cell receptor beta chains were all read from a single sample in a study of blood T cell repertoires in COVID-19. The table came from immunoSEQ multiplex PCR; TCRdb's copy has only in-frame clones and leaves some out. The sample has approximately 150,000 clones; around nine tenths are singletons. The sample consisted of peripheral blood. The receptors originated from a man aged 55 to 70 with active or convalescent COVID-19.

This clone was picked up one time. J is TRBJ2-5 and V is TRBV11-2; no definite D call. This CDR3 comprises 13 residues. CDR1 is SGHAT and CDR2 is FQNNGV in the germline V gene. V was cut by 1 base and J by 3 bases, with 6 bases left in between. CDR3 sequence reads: CASSLGPEETQYF. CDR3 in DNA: TGTGCCAGCAGCTTAGGTCCAGAAGAGACCCAGTACTTC.

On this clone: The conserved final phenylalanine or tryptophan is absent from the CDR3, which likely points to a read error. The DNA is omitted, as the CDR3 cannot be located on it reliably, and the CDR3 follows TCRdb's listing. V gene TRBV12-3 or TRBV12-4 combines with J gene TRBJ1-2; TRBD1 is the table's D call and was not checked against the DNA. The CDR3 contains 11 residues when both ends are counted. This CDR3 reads CASSLGQAVSI.

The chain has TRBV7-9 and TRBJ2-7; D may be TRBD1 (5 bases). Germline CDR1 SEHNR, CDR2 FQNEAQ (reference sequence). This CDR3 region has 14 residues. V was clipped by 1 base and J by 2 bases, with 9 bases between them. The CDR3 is CASSLDQGTYEQYF. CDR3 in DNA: TGTGCCAGCAGCTTAGATCAGGGAACCTACGAGCAGTACTTC.

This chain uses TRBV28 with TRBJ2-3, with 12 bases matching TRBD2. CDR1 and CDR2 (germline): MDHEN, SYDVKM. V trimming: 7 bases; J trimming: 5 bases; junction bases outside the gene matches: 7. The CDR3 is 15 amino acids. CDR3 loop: CASTHLAGGRDTQYF. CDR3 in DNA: TGTGCCAGCACCCACCTAGCGGGAGGGCGAGATACGCAGTATTTT.

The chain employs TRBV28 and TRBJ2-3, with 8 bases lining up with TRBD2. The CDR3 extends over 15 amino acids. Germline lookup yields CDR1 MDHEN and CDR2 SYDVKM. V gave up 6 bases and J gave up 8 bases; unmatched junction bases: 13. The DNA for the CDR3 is TGTGCCAGCAGCTCTGCGGGAACTAGCGGAGGTACGCAGTATTTT. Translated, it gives CASSSAGTSGGTQYF.

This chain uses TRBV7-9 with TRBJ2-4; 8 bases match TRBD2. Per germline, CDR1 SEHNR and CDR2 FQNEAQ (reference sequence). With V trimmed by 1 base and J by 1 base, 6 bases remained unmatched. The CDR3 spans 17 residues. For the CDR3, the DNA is TGTGCCAGCAGCTTAGACGGGAGGGGTTGGGCCAAAAACATTCAGTACTTC. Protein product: CASSLDGRGWAKNIQYF.

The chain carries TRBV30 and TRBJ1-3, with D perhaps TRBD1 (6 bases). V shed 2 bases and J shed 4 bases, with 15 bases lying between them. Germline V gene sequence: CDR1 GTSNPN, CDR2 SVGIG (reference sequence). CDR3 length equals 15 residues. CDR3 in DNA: TGTGCCTGGAGTCGAGCGGGGGGCGCGGGAAACACCATATATTTT. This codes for CAWSRAGGAGNTIYF.

CDR3 protein: CASSDATGTQPQHF. The DNA for the CDR3 is TGTGCCAGCAGTGATGCGACAGGGACTCAGCCCCAGCATTTT. The chain is built from TRBV6-1 and TRBJ1-5; 7 nucleotides agree with TRBD1. The CDR3 covers 14 residues. Germline assignment: CDR1 MNHNS and CDR2 SASEGT. V trimming: 3 bases; J trimming: 6 bases; junction bases outside the gene matches: 5.

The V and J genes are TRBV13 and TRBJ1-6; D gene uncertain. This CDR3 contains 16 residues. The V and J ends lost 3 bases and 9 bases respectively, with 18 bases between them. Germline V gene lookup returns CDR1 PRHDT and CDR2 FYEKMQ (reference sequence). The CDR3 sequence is CASSLRTQIGFSPLHF. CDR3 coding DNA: TGTGCCAGCAGCTTGCGGACTCAAATCGGGTTTTCACCCCTCCACTTT.

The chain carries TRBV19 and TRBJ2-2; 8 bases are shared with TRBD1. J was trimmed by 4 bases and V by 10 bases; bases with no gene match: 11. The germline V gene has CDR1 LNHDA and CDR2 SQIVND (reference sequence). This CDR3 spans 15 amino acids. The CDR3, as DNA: TGTGCCACTATGAGGAGGCAGGGGGCCACCGGGGAGCTGTTTTTT. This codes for CATMRRQGATGELFF.